One sample yielded the 20 T cell receptor beta chains listed below, sequenced in a study of T cells after yellow fever vaccination. One entry per CDR3 protein, called by TCRdb with MiXCR from the 5' RACE reads. The sample records some 200,000 distinct CDR3 sequences, 11% being singletons. Sequencing used CD8+ T cells sorted from PBMCs, obtained 15 days after the yellow fever booster vaccination. The receptors stem from a man between 18 and 35 years old who received the YFV17D yellow fever vaccine.

This chain connects TRBV29-1 to TRBJ2-7; D remains ambiguous. CDR3 length: 13 residues. Germline V gives CDR1 SQVTM, CDR2 ANQGSEA. V gave up 4 bases and J gave up 0 bases, with 10 bases separating them. This CDR3 is CSVAPESSYEQYF. As DNA, the CDR3 is TGCAGCGTTGCCCCGGAAAGCTCCTACGAGCAGTACTTC.

This clonotype was observed a few times. The gene calls are TRBV5-6 and TRBJ2-1; the D gene is possibly TRBD2 (5 bases). The CDR3 runs to 18 residues. From germline, CDR1 is SGHDT and CDR2 YYEEEE. V was pared by 5 bases and J by 6 bases, with 27 bases between. The CDR3 coding sequence is TGTGCCAGCAGACGAGGGAAGAGTTCGAGTTTCTCGTCCAATGAGCAGTTCTTC. This codes for CASRRGKSSSFSSNEQFF.

This clonotype was picked up many times. This chain uses TRBV5-1 with TRBJ2-7; perhaps TRBD1 as D (6 bases). The V gene's germline CDR1 is SGHRS and CDR2 YFSETQ. V gave up 4 bases and J gave up 1 base, with 12 bases separating them. The CDR3 totals 14 residues. The CDR3 DNA is TGCGCCAGCAGCGCCGGGACATCGTCCTACGAGCAGTACTTC. Its translation is CASSAGTSSYEQYF.

This clonotype was recorded a few times. The chain joins TRBV5-4 to TRBJ1-2; 8 bases are a match to TRBD1. CDR1 is SGHNT and CDR2 is YYREEE in the germline V gene (reference sequence). V dropped 2 bases and J dropped 6; count of bases not matched to a gene: 3. The CDR3 spans 13 residues. The chain's CDR3 is CASSFTGGNGYTF. The CDR3 DNA is TGTGCCAGCAGCTTTACAGGGGGAAATGGCTACACCTTC.

This clonotype came up a few times. The CDR3 nucleotides are TGTGCCAGCAGCATTACGGGGGGGCCCCAGCATTTT. Translating gives CASSITGGPQHF. The chain has TRBV7-9 and TRBJ1-5, with a possible D match to TRBD1 (5 bases). Trimming took off 5 bases at V and 9 bases at J, with 11 bases between the two ends. Germline values: CDR1 SEHNR, CDR2 FQNEAQ (reference sequence). The CDR3 is 12 residues long.

This chain joins TRBV20-1 and TRBJ2-1; tentative D call: TRBD1 (6 bases). V was clipped by 6 bases and J by 4 bases, with 19 bases between them. Germline V lookup: CDR1 DFQATT, CDR2 SNEGSKA (reference sequence). This CDR3 has 15 amino acids. CDR3 nucleotides: TGCAGTGCCACCCCGGACAGCCTAATATACAATGAGCAGTTCTTC. Translating gives CSATPDSLIYNEQFF.

This clonotype was seen only a few times. In DNA, the CDR3 is TGTGCCAGCAGTCACCAGGGACAGATCTATGGCTACACCTTC. Protein product: CASSHQGQIYGYTF. This rearrangement joins TRBV6-5 to TRBJ1-2, with 7 nucleotides matching TRBD1. Germline V gene data show CDR1 as MNHEY and CDR2 as SVGAGI. V dropped 5 bases and J dropped 4; count of bases not matched to a gene: 7. The CDR3 contains 14 residues.

The chain joins TRBV9 to TRBJ2-7, with D hard to call. Germline assignment: CDR1 SGDLS and CDR2 YYNGEE. V gave up 0 bases and J gave up 4 bases, with 14 bases separating them. The length of the CDR3 is 15 residues. The CDR3 sequence is CASSVDASRSYEQYF. The CDR3, as DNA: TGTGCCAGCAGCGTAGATGCTTCCCGGTCGTACGAGCAGTACTTC.

J is TRBJ2-4 and V is TRBV6-5; 7 nucleotides agree with TRBD1. The CDR3 length is 16 residues. The V gene end was trimmed by 2 bases and the J gene end by 0 bases; junction bases not matched to a gene: 4. CDR1 MNHEY and CDR2 SVGAGI come from the germline V gene. The CDR3 nucleotides read TGTGCCAGCAGTTACGAGGGGGCCTCAGCCAAAAACATTCAGTACTTC. It encodes CASSYEGASAKNIQYF.

CDR3 sequence: CASSYLASGQNEQFF. In DNA, the CDR3 is TGTGCCAGCAGTTACTTGGCTAGCGGGCAAAATGAGCAGTTCTTC. V usage is TRBV6-2 or TRBV6-3 and J usage is TRBJ2-1, with 8 bases fitting TRBD2. V lost 1 base to trimming and J lost 7 bases; unmatched junction nucleotides: 6. Germline V CDR1 and CDR2: MNHEY, SVGEGT. The CDR3 runs to 15 residues.

This clonotype was seen only a few times. The chain is built from TRBV27 and TRBJ2-1; 9 nucleotides match TRBD1. The CDR3 length is 15 residues. Germline V gene sequence: CDR1 MNHEY, CDR2 SMNVEV (reference sequence). The V segment lost 7 bases and the J segment 4 bases; nucleotides outside the gene matches: 8. CDR3 sequence (DNA): TGTGCCAGCACCCGCGGGACAGGGTTATACAATGAGCAGTTCTTC. Its protein is CASTRGTGLYNEQFF.

To note about this clonotype: Germline is not matched at one junction end, which may reflect a read error. The gene calls are TRBV6-5 and TRBJ2-2; a weak D match, TRBD2 (5 bases). CDR3 length equals 17 residues. Germline loops: CDR1 MNHEY, CDR2 SVGAGI. The CDR3 DNA follows: TGTGCCAGCAGTTACTCGATCAGGAGGAGTCACACGGGGGAGCTGTTTTTT. This translates into CASSYSIRRSHTGELFF.

Ten or more counts support this clonotype. The chain links TRBV6-5 to TRBJ2-3; D might be TRBD1 or TRBD2, each matching 5 bases. This CDR3 comprises 14 residues. Trimming pared 5 bases from V and 6 bases from J, leaving 15 bases between. Germline V CDR1 and CDR2: MNHEY, SVGAGI. The CDR3, as DNA: TGTGCCAGCAGTACGGGGCAGTCTCCGGATACGCAGTATTTT. Encoded protein: CASSTGQSPDTQYF.

This chain connects TRBV19 to TRBJ2-1; D is perhaps TRBD1 (7 bases). Germline V gene data show CDR1 as LNHDA and CDR2 as SQIVND (reference sequence). The CDR3 spans 15 residues. The V gene lost 4 bases and the J gene lost 5 bases, with 15 bases spanning the gap. The CDR3 protein is CASSTPGGLNNEQFF. The CDR3 nucleotides are TGTGCCAGTAGTACCCCAGGGGGGCTGAACAATGAGCAGTTCTTC.

This clonotype was seen only a few times. This chain connects TRBV6-5 to TRBJ2-5; 10 positions match TRBD2. CDR3 length equals 15 residues. The germline V gene has CDR1 MNHEY and CDR2 SVGAGI. The ends lost 6 bases at V and 2 bases at J; junction bases unmatched: 6. CDR3 region: CASRLAGAKQETQYF. CDR3 coding DNA: TGTGCCAGCAGGCTAGCGGGGGCCAAACAAGAGACCCAGTACTTC.

The chain couples TRBV27 to TRBJ2-7, with a tentative D call TRBD1 (5 bases). Germline assignment: CDR1 MNHEY and CDR2 SMNVEV (reference sequence). The CDR3 loop spans 16 amino acids. Trimming removed 5 bases from V and 0 bases from J, with 17 bases in between. CDR3 amino acids: CASSPYRSRSSYEQYF. Written as DNA, the CDR3 is TGTGCCAGCAGTCCTTACAGGAGCAGGAGCTCCTACGAGCAGTACTTC.

This clonotype was detected a few times. The chain uses TRBV5-8 and TRBJ1-1; the D is unclear. Germline values: CDR1 SGHTS, CDR2 YDEGEE. Between the trimmed V and J ends, which lost 3 bases and 4 bases, there was a span of 10 bases. The CDR3 totals 13 residues. The CDR3 DNA follows: TGTGCCAGCAGCTATCTGTCGGGCACTGAAGCTTTCTTT. Translation gives CASSYLSGTEAFF.

This clonotype was seen many times. The rearrangement links TRBV9 to TRBJ2-6; a possible D gene is TRBD2 (7 bases). Germline V lookup: CDR1 SGDLS, CDR2 YYNGEE. This CDR3 spans 18 amino acids. Trimming took 3 bases from V and 1 from J, leaving 17 bases between them. Written as DNA, the CDR3 is TGTGCCAGCAGCGGGGAGGGACACCGGAGTTCTGGGGCCAACGTCCTGACTTTC. Translated: CASSGEGHRSSGANVLTF.

The chain links TRBV4-1 to TRBJ2-5; TRBD2 agrees at 7 bases. Germline loops: CDR1 MGHRA, CDR2 YSYEKL. The ends lost 0 bases at V and 5 bases at J; junction bases unmatched: 0. The CDR3 has 13 residues. The CDR3 DNA reads TGCGCCAGCAGCCAAGAGGGGGGGGAGACCCAGTACTTC. Translation gives CASSQEGGETQYF.

This clonotype was found a few times. The J gene is TRBJ1-1, the V gene TRBV29-1, with 8 positions matching TRBD1. Germline V gives CDR1 SQVTM, CDR2 ANQGSEA. Trimming cost V 0 bases and J 8 bases; bases outside gene matches: 2. CDR3 length: 12 residues. CDR3 amino acids: CSVEDQGAEAFF. CDR3 nucleotides: TGCAGCGTTGAAGATCAGGGGGCCGAAGCTTTCTTT.